A selection of T cell receptor beta chains follows, all from one sample in a study of T cell responses to AZD1222 COVID-19 vaccine. Sequencing used immunoSEQ multiplex PCR; TCRdb keeps in-frame clones, though not all of them. The sample shows 90,000 to 120,000 clones, around nine tenths of them seen only once. This specimen consisted of peripheral blood, obtained 28 days after the second dose of the MenACWY control vaccine. The receptors were gathered from an adult who received the MenACWY meningococcal vaccine as a control. The CDR3 runs from the conserved cysteine through the conserved F or W. The order of the fields is CDR3 length, V gene, clone size, J gene, D gene, CDR3 DNA, CDR3 protein. The D gene is left open where the match is weak. Clone size appears in some rows only: once, few, many, or a class for an expanded clone.

17	TRBV19	-	TRBJ2-3	TRBD1	TGTGCCAGTAGTACCCTCGAAAGGGGGCAATTAGGAGATACGCAGTATTTT	CASSTLERGQLGDTQYF
17	TRBV28	-	TRBJ1-4	-	TGTGCCAGCAGTCCGATCCCGACACTTGCAACTAATGAAAAACTGTTTTTT	CASSPIPTLATNEKLFF
14	TRBV11-2	-	TRBJ2-5	-	TGTGCCAGCAGCTTAACAGGTCGAGGGGAGACCCAGTACTTC	CASSLTGRGETQYF
13	TRBV7-8	-	TRBJ1-5	-	TGTGCCAGCAGCCCAGGGGACAATCAGCCCCAGCATTTT	CASSPGDNQPQHF
13	TRBV7-9	-	TRBJ1-4	-	TGTGCCAGCAGCCCTGGGGGGGCAGAAAAACTGTTTTTT	CASSPGGAEKLFF
13	TRBV7-8	-	TRBJ1-2	-	TGTGCCAGCCGAGGCGGCTCCCAGTATGGCTACACCTTC	CASRGGSQYGYTF
16	TRBV4-3	-	TRBJ1-1	-	TGCGCCAGCAGCCAAGATCCATACACAGGTAACACTGAAGCTTTCTTT	CASSQDPYTGNTEAFF
14	TRBV5-1	-	TRBJ1-2	-	TGCGCCAGCAGCTTGGAGGCAGGTTACTATGGCTACACCTTC	CASSLEAGYYGYTF
14	TRBV19	few	TRBJ1-5	-	TGTGCCAGTAGCCCCCCCGGGGGAGGCCAGCCCCAGCATTTT	CASSPPGGGQPQHF
14	TRBV5-5	-	TRBJ1-2	-	TGTGCCAGCAGCTTGCCAGACCGCAGGTATGGCTACACCTTC	CASSLPDRRYGYTF
17	TRBV5-4	-	TRBJ2-5	-	TGTGCCAGCAGCTTGGCCGCCTCTCGGGACTGGCAAGAGACCCAGTACTTC	CASSLAASRDWQETQYF
16	TRBV6-5	-	TRBJ2-5	-	TGTGCCAGCAGTTACTACCTGACAGGATACCTGGAGACCCAGTACTTC	CASSYYLTGYLETQYF
13	TRBV29-1	-	TRBJ1-1	-	TGCAGCGTCTCCCGGGATCCGAACACTGAAGCTTTCTTT	CSVSRDPNTEAFF
16	TRBV6-5	-	TRBJ1-2	-	TGTGCCAGCAGTTACTCGAGGGGGATGGATAACTATGGCTACACCTTC	CASSYSRGMDNYGYTF
19	TRBV3-1/TRBV3-2	-	TRBJ2-4	TRBD1	TGTGCCAGCAGCCAAGGACAGGGTAGGGGGTCCCTAGCCAAAAACATTCAGTACTTC	CASSQGQGRGSLAKNIQYF
13	TRBV12-3/TRBV12-4	-	TRBJ1-5	-	TGTGCCAGCAGTAGTCGGGACATTCAGCCCCAGCATTTT	CASSSRDIQPQHF
11	TRBV6-5	-	TRBJ1-1	-	TGTGCCAGCAGCGGAGTTGGGAATGCTTTCTTT	CASSGVGNAFF
15	TRBV15	-	TRBJ1-2	TRBD1	TGTGCCACCAGCAGAGGGGGACAGGGGGCTGATGGCTACACCTTC	CATSRGGQGADGYTF
17	TRBV4-1	-	TRBJ2-5	-	TGCGCCAGCAGCCAAGCCGCCGGGACTCTGTACCAAGAGACCCAGTACTTC	CASSQAAGTLYQETQYF
13	TRBV14	-	TRBJ1-6	-	TGTGCCAGCAGCCAAGTTGCCCTTTCACCCCTCCACTTT	CASSQVALSPLHF
15	TRBV4-1	-	TRBJ1-2	-	TGCGCCAGCAGCCAAGAGGTCGGGGCCGGAGGGGGCTACACCTTC	CASSQEVGAGGGYTF
15	TRBV18	once	TRBJ2-1	TRBD2	TGTGCCAGCTCACCTGGGCGGGGGTCCTACAATGAGCAGTTCTTC	CASSPGRGSYNEQFF
13	TRBV7-3	-	TRBJ2-7	TRBD1	TGTGCCAGCAGCTTAACGGCAGGGGGCGAGCAGTACTTC	CASSLTAGGEQYF
14	TRBV10-3	-	TRBJ2-1	TRBD1	TGTGCCATCATGCGGGACAGGGGATCCAATGAGCAGTTCTTC	CAIMRDRGSNEQFF
12	TRBV7-2	-	TRBJ2-3	-	TGTGCCAGCAGCCCATACACAGATACGCAGTATTTT	CASSPYTDTQYF
14	TRBV27	-	TRBJ1-1	TRBD1	TGTGCCAGCAGTCTACAGGGGAGGAACACTGAAGCTTTCTTT	CASSLQGRNTEAFF
15	TRBV4-3	few	TRBJ1-6	TRBD1	TGCGCCAGCAGCCAAACTCCGGGACAGAATTCACCCCTCCACTTT	CASSQTPGQNSPLHF
13	TRBV4-3	once	TRBJ1-6	-	TGCGCCAGCAGCCAAGAGGTGTATTCACCCCTCCACTTT	CASSQEVYSPLHF
11	TRBV3-1/TRBV3-2	-	TRBJ1-4	-	TGTGCCAGCAGGGGCTCAGAAAAACTGTTTTTT	CASRGSEKLFF
13	TRBV19	-	TRBJ1-1	-	TGTGCCAGTAGTATAGGGGCGAACACTGAAGCTTTCTTT	CASSIGANTEAFF
13	TRBV11-1	-	TRBJ1-5	-	TGTGCCAGCAGCTTCGGGGGAAATCAGCCCCAGCATTTT	CASSFGGNQPQHF
15	TRBV6-5	-	TRBJ1-3	-	TGTGCCAGCAGTTACAATAACAGGGCTGGAAACACCATATATTTT	CASSYNNRAGNTIYF
10	TRBV11-3	-	TRBJ1-6	-	TGTGCCAGCAGCTTATCTCCCCTCCACTTT	CASSLSPLHF
15	TRBV9	-	TRBJ1-1	-	TGTGCCAGCAGCCCAGGACAAGGAAGGAACACTGAAGCTTTCTTT	CASSPGQGRNTEAFF
15	TRBV7-8	few	TRBJ1-4	-	TGTGCCAGCAGCCCTCCGCGGCGGTTTAATGAAAAACTGTTTTTT	CASSPPRRFNEKLFF
17	TRBV5-1	-	TRBJ2-7	TRBD1	TGCGCCAGCAGCTTGAGTTTTCGGACAGGGGGCTCCTACGAGCAGTACTTC	CASSLSFRTGGSYEQYF
16	TRBV7-6	-	TRBJ1-3	-	TGTGCCAGCAGCTTAGCCACAGGGCTGTCCGGAAACACCATATATTTT	CASSLATGLSGNTIYF
14	TRBV9	-	TRBJ1-4	TRBD1	TGTGCCAGCAGCCCCGGACAGGGAGGAGGGAAACTGTTTTTT	CASSPGQGGGKLFF
13	TRBV29-1	-	TRBJ2-3	TRBD1	TGCAGCGTTGACAGGGGGCGATCAGATACGCAGTATTTT	CSVDRGRSDTQYF
14	TRBV5-1	once	TRBJ1-4	-	TGCGCCAGCTCCGCAGGTCCCGGTAATGAAAAACTGTTTTTT	CASSAGPGNEKLFF
16	TRBV5-4	once	TRBJ2-5	-	TGTGCCAGCAGCACCGGGACGGTTACTGGGGGTGGAACCCAGTACTTC	CASSTGTVTGGGTQYF
14	TRBV6-5	-	TRBJ1-5	TRBD1	TGTGCCAGCAGTCACGGACAGGGGAGTCAGCCCCAGCATTTT	CASSHGQGSQPQHF
11	TRBV20-1	-	TRBJ2-2	-	TGCAGTGCTAGAGGCTTGGGGGAGCTGTTTTTT	CSARGLGELFF
15	TRBV9	-	TRBJ1-6	-	TGTGCCAGCAGCGTAGAGGGCCTACTTAATTCACCCCTCCACTTT	CASSVEGLLNSPLHF
13	TRBV6-5	-	TRBJ2-6	TRBD1	TGTGCCGGACAGGGCTCTGGGGCCAACGTCCTGACTTTC	CAGQGSGANVLTF
14	TRBV10-1	-	TRBJ2-7	-	TGCGCCAGCAGTGCCGGCAGGGGTCCCTACGAGCAGTACTTC	CASSAGRGPYEQYF
13	TRBV5-1	-	TRBJ1-2	TRBD1	TGCGCCAGCAGCTTCGGGACAGGGGAAGGCTACACCTTC	CASSFGTGEGYTF
12	TRBV21-1	-	TRBJ2-7	-	TGTGCCAGCAGCAAAAACTGGGAAGAGCAGTACTTC	CASSKNWEEQYF
17	TRBV19	once	TRBJ1-4	-	TGTGCCAGTAGTATCGTGGGCAGGGGAGGGCCTAATGAAAAACTGTTTTTT	CASSIVGRGGPNEKLFF
14	TRBV5-4	few	TRBJ2-7	-	TGTGCCAGCAGCTTTGGGGGGGGGCCTTACGAGCAGTACTTC	CASSFGGGPYEQYF
12	TRBV7-9	-	TRBJ1-2	TRBD1	TGTGCCAGCTACGACAGGGTCCATGGCTACACCTTC	CASYDRVHGYTF
13	TRBV5-1	-	TRBJ1-1	-	TGCGCCAGCTCTCGAGACAGGAACACTGAAGCTTTCTTT	CASSRDRNTEAFF